Listed below are T cell receptor beta chains from one sample, sequenced in a study of CD8+ T cells in alopecia areata. Clones were sequenced by immunoSEQ multiplex PCR, and TCRdb holds only the in-frame ones, with some missing. The data contain around 150,000 clones, about 60% of them singletons. The input for sequencing was CD4+ T cells sorted from blood, taken at week 24, from a patient treated with tofacitinib. The receptors shown here come from a human donor with alopecia areata. The CDR3 runs from the conserved cysteine through the conserved F or W. A D gene is named only where the DNA matches it firmly. The size of a clone is reported for some rows only, either as once, few or many, or as a class for expanded clones.

v_call	clone_size	j_call	d_call	cdr3_aa	cdr3_nt
TRBV2	-	TRBJ1-1	-	CASSRLGETEAFF	TGTGCCAGCAGCCGTTTAGGGGAAACTGAAGCTTTCTTT
TRBV5-1	-	TRBJ1-5	-	CASSTGDGARNQPQHF	TGCGCCAGCAGCACGGGGGACGGTGCCCGCAATCAGCCCCAGCATTTT
TRBV25-1	-	TRBJ2-4	-	CASSAPGERNIQYF	TGTGCCAGCAGTGCCCCTGGGGAGCGAAACATTCAGTACTTC
TRBV2	-	TRBJ1-5	-	CASSAEELQPQHF	TGTGCCAGCAGTGCTGAAGAACTTCAGCCCCAGCATTTT
TRBV10-3	once	TRBJ2-5	-	CAISEQQTQYF	TGTGCCATCAGTGAACAGCAGACCCAGTACTTC
TRBV9	-	TRBJ2-5	TRBD1	CASSAQSGQGAGEQYF	TGTGCCAGCAGCGCGCAATCAGGACAGGGGGCGGGAGAGCAGTACTTC
TRBV30	-	TRBJ1-1	-	CAWSGWDTEAFF	TGTGCCTGGAGTGGGTGGGACACTGAAGCTTTCTTT
TRBV7-2	once	TRBJ2-7	TRBD2	CASSLVGMAAGGDF	TGTGCCAGCAGCTTAGTTGGTATGGCGGCGGGGGGGGACTTC
TRBV7-9	-	TRBJ2-5	-	CASSLGFRVDREETQYF	TGTGCCAGCAGCTTGGGTTTCAGGGTTGATCGGGAAGAGACCCAGTACTTC
TRBV20-1	-	TRBJ1-3	-	CSARGNTIYF	TGCAGTGCCAGAGGAAACACCATATATTTT
TRBV10-3	few	TRBJ2-7	TRBD2	CAISDRGTSGGYEQYF	TGTGCCATCAGTGATCGGGGGACTAGCGGGGGATACGAGCAGTACTTC
TRBV29-1	-	TRBJ1-1	-	CSVLAPTEAFF	TGCAGCGTTCTGGCTCCCACTGAAGCTTTCTTT
TRBV9	-	TRBJ1-2	-	CASSTAEGFGYGYTF	TGTGCCAGCAGCACCGCGGAGGGCTTTGGGTATGGCTACACCTTC
TRBV5-6	-	TRBJ2-4	TRBD2	CASSFGTSERGYF	TGTGCCAGCAGCTTCGGAACTTCAGAGCGGGGGTACTTC
TRBV5-1	-	TRBJ1-6	TRBD1	CASSTVFGTGGNSPLHF	TGCGCCAGCAGCACGGTATTCGGGACAGGGGGAAATTCACCCCTCCACTTT
TRBV29-1	-	TRBJ2-5	TRBD1	CSVVGDRGQEETQYF	TGCAGCGTTGTAGGTGACAGGGGTCAGGAAGAGACCCAGTACTTC
TRBV29-1	few	TRBJ2-3	TRBD1	CSVILGQGSDTQYF	TGCAGCGTGATTTTGGGACAGGGCTCAGATACGCAGTATTTT
TRBV25-1	few	TRBJ2-7	-	CASSRGVFYEQYF	TGTGCCAGCAGTCGGGGTGTTTTCTACGAGCAGTACTTC
TRBV2	-	TRBJ1-2	TRBD1	CASKGTGVNGYTF	TGTGCCTCCAAAGGGACAGGGGTAAATGGCTACACCTTC
TRBV7-8	-	TRBJ2-7	TRBD1	CASSLAFTGQGRGQYF	TGTGCCAGCAGCTTAGCGTTCACGGGACAGGGGAGGGGGCAGTACTTC
TRBV19	-	TRBJ2-2	-	CASSKVGFMGTGELFF	TGTGCCAGTAGTAAAGTGGGATTTATGGGCACCGGGGAGCTGTTTTTT
TRBV29-1	once	TRBJ2-5	-	CSVSHPSGTQYF	TGCAGCGTTTCCCACCCAAGCGGGACCCAGTACTTC
TRBV10-3	-	TRBJ1-1	-	CAISDPRSNTEAFF	TGTGCCATCAGCGACCCAAGATCGAACACTGAAGCTTTCTTT
TRBV11-2	-	TRBJ1-5	-	CASSTGRGNQPQHF	TGTGCCAGCAGCACGGGGCGAGGCAATCAGCCCCAGCATTTT
TRBV29-1	-	TRBJ2-2	TRBD2	CSASTGLAAGELFF	TGCAGCGCCTCAACGGGACTAGCCGCCGGGGAGCTGTTTTTT
TRBV29-1	once	TRBJ2-5	TRBD1	CSGETGGSETQYF	TGCAGCGGGGAGACAGGGGGAAGCGAGACCCAGTACTTC
TRBV30	once	TRBJ1-5	-	CAWSVWGNSNQPQHF	TGTGCCTGGAGTGTATGGGGCAATAGCAATCAGCCCCAGCATTTT
TRBV7-2	once	TRBJ2-7	TRBD2	CASSLTGTRQSYEQYF	TGTGCCAGCAGCCTCACCGGGACTAGGCAGTCCTACGAGCAGTACTTC
TRBV2	few	TRBJ2-7	TRBD1	CASRGQGTYEQYF	TGTGCCAGCAGGGGACAGGGGACCTACGAGCAGTACTTC
TRBV19	-	TRBJ1-1	-	CASSMGPHTEAFF	TGTGCCAGTAGTATGGGACCACACACTGAAGCTTTCTTT
TRBV5-1	-	TRBJ2-7	TRBD1	CASSVTGTGYEQYF	TGCGCCAGCAGTGTAACCGGGACAGGGTACGAGCAGTACTTC
TRBV7-2	-	TRBJ1-1	-	CASSFGGARTEAFF	TGTGCCAGCAGCTTTGGAGGGGCCCGAACTGAAGCTTTCTTT
TRBV15	-	TRBJ1-1	TRBD1	CATSRGTTGGFEAFF	TGTGCCACCAGCAGAGGTACGACAGGGGGCTTTGAAGCTTTCTTT
TRBV6-1	-	TRBJ2-7	-	CASRATLSSYEQYF	TGTGCCAGCAGAGCGACACTCAGCTCCTACGAGCAGTACTTC
TRBV30	-	TRBJ2-3	TRBD1	CAWRGTGGWGTQYF	TGTGCCTGGAGAGGGACAGGGGGGTGGGGTACGCAGTATTTT